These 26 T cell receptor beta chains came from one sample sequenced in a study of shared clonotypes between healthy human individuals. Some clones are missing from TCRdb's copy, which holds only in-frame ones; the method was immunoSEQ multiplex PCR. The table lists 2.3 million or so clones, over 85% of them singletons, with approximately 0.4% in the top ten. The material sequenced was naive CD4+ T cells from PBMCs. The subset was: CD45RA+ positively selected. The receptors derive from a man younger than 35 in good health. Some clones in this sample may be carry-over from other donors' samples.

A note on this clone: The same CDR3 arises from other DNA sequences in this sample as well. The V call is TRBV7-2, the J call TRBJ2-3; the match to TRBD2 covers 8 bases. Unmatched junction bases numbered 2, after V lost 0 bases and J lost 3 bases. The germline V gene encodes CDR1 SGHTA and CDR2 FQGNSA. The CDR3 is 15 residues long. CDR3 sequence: CASSLASGRTDTQYF. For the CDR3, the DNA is TGTGCCAGCAGCTTAGCCAGCGGGAGAACAGATACGCAGTATTTT.

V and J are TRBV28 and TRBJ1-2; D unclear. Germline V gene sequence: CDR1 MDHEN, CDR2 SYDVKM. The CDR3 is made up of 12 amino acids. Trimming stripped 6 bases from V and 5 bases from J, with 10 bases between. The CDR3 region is CASRTTVYGYTF. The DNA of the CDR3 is TGTGCCAGCAGAACAACAGTTTATGGCTACACCTTC.

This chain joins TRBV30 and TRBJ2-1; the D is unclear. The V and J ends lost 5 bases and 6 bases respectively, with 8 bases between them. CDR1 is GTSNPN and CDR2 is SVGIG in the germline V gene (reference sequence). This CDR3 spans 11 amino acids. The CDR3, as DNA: TGTGCCTGGGTCCAGGCCAATGAGCAGTTCTTC. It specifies CAWVQANEQFF.

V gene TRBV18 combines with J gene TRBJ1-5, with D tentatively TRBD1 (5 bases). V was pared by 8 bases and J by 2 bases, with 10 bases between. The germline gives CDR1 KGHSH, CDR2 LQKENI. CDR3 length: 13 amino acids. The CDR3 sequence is CASRDDRNQPQHF. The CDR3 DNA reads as TGTGCCAGCCGGGACGACCGCAATCAGCCCCAGCATTTT.

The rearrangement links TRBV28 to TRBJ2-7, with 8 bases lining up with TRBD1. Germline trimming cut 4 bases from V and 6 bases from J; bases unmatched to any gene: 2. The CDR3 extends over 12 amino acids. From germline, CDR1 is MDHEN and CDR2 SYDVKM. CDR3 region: CASSSTGVEQYF. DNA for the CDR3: TGTGCCAGCAGTTCGACAGGGGTCGAGCAGTACTTC. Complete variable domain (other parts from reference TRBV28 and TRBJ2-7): DVKVTQSSRYLVKRTGEKVFLECVQDMDHENMFWYRQDPGLGLRLIYFSYDVKMKEKGDIPEGYSVSREKKERFSLILESASTNQTSMYLCASSSTGVEQYFGPGTRLTVT.

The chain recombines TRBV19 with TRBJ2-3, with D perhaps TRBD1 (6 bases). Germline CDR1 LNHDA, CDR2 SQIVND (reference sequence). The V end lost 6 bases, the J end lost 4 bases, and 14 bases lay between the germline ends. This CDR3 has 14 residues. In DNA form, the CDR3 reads TGTGCCAGTAGCCGAAATGGGGGCCCAGATACGCAGTATTTT. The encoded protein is CASSRNGGPDTQYF.

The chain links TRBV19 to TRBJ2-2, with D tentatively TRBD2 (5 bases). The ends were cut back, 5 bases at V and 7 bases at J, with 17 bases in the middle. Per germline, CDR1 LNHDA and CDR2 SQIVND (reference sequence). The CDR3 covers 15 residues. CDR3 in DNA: TGTGCCAGTAGTCCCCGTCGAGGGCCCGTCGGGGAGCTGTTTTTT. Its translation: CASSPRRGPVGELFF.

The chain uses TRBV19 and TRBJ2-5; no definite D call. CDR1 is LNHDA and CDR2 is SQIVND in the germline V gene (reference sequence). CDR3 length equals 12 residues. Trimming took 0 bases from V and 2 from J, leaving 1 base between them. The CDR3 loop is CASSIDQETQYF. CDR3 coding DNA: TGTGCCAGTAGTATAGATCAAGAGACCCAGTACTTC.

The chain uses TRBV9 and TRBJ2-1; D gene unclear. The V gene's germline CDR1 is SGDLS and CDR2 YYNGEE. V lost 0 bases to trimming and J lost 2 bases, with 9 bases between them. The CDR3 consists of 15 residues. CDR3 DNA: TGTGCCAGCAGCGTAGCCCAGGATCCCTACAATGAGCAGTTCTTC. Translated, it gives CASSVAQDPYNEQFF. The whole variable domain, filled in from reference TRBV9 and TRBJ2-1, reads DSGVTQTPKHLITATGQRVTLRCSPRSGDLSVYWYQQSLDQGLQFLIQYYNGEERAKGNILERFSAQQFPDLHSELNLSSLELGDSALYFCASSVAQDPYNEQFFGPGTRLTVL.

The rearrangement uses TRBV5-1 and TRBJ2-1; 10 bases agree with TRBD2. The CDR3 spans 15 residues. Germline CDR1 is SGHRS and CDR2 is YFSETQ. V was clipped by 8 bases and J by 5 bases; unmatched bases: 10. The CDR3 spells CASGTSGNWDNEQFF. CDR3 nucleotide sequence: TGCGCCAGTGGAACTAGCGGGAACTGGGACAATGAGCAGTTCTTC.

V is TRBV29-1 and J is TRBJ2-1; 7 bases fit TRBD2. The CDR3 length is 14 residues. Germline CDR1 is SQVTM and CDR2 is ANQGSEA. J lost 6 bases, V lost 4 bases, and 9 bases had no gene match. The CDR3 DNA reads TGCAGCGTTGTGGGCCTAGCGGCAATCAATGAGCAGTTCTTC. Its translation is CSVVGLAAINEQFF.

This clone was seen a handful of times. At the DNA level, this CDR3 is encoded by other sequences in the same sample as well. The CDR3 DNA is TGCGCCAGCAGCTTGGTTGCGGTGAACACTGAAGCTTTCTTT. This sequence encodes CASSLVAVNTEAFF. The chain uses TRBV5-1 and TRBJ1-1; D uncertain. Per germline, CDR1 SGHRS and CDR2 YFSETQ. Trimming left V 0 bases short and J 0 bases short, with 6 bases between. This CDR3 is built from 14 residues.

The CDR3 loop is CASSQRGPATNEKLFF. Here the CDR3 DNA reads TGTGCCAGCAGCCAGCGGGGACCTGCAACTAATGAAAAACTGTTTTTT. The chain uses TRBV28 and TRBJ1-4; perhaps TRBD1 as D (5 bases). V was trimmed by 6 bases and J by 0 bases, leaving 14 bases between them. Germline V gene lookup returns CDR1 MDHEN and CDR2 SYDVKM. The CDR3 extends over 16 amino acids.

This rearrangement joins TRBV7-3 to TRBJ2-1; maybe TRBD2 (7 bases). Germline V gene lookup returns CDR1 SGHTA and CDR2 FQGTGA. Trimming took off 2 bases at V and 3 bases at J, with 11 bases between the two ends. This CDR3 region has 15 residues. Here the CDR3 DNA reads TGTGCCAGCAGCTTACAGGGGAGGGACTACAATGAGCAGTTCTTC. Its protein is CASSLQGRDYNEQFF. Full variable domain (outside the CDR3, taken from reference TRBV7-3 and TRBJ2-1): GAGVSQTPSNKVTEKGKYVELRCDPISGHTALYWYRQSLGQGPEFLIYFQGTGAADDSGLPNDRFFAVRPEGSVSTLKIQRTERGDSAVYLCASSLQGRDYNEQFFGPGTRLTVL.

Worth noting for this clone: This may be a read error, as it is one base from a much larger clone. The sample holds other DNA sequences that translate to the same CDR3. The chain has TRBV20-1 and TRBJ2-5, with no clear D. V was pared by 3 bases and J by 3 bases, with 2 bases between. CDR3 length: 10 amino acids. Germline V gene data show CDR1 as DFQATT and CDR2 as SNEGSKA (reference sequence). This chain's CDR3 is CSAREETQYF. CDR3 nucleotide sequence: TGCAGTGCTAGGGAAGAGACCCAGTACTTC.

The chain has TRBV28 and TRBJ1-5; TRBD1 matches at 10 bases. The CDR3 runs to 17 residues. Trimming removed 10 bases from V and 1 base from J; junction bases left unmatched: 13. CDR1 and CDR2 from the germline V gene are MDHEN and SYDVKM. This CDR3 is CATRTGGGNPSNQPQHF. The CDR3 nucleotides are TGTGCCACCCGGACAGGGGGTGGGAACCCGAGCAATCAGCCCCAGCATTTT.

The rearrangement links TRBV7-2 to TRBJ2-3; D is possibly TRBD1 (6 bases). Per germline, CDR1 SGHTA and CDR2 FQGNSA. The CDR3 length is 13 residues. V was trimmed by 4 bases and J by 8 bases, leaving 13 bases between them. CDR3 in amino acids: CASSSRTVPTQYF. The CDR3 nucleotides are TGTGCCAGCAGCTCCAGGACAGTTCCTACGCAGTATTTT.

CDR3 sequence reads: CASKGTGVASEQYF. For the CDR3, the DNA is TGTGCCAGCAAGGGGACAGGGGTTGCAAGCGAGCAGTACTTC. The V call is TRBV2, the J call TRBJ2-7, with 10 bases identical to TRBD1. V lost 7 bases, J lost 6 bases, and 9 bases stayed unmatched. The CDR3 totals 14 residues. Germline lookup yields CDR1 SNHLY and CDR2 FYNNEI.

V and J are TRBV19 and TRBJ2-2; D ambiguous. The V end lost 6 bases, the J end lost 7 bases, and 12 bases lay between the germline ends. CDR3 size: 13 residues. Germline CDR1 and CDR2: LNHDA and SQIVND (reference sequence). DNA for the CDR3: TGTGCCAGTAGCCTCCCCCGGGTCGGGGAGCTGTTTTTT. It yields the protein CASSLPRVGELFF.

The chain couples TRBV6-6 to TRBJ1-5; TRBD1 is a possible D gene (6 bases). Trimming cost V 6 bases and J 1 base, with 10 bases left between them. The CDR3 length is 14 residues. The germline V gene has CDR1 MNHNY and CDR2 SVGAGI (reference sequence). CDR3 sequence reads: CASRGGKSNQPQHF. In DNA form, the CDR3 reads TGTGCCAGCAGGGGGGGCAAAAGCAATCAGCCCCAGCATTTT.

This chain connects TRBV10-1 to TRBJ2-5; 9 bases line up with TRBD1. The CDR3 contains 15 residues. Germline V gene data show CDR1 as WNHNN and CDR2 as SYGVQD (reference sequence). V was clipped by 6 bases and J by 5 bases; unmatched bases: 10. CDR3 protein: CASSEQGARAETQYF. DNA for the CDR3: TGCGCCAGCAGCGAACAGGGGGCACGGGCCGAGACCCAGTACTTC.

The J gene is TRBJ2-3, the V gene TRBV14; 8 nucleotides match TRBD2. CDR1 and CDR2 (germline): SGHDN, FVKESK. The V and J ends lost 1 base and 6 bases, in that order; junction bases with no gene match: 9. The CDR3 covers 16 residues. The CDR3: CASSQAYGRAVDTQYF. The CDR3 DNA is TGTGCCAGCAGCCAAGCTTACGGGAGGGCCGTGGATACGCAGTATTTT. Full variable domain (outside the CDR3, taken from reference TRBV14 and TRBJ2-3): EAGVTQFPSHSVIEKGQTVTLRCDPISGHDNLYWYRRVMGKEIKFLLHFVKESKQDESGMPNNRFLAERTGGTYSTLKVQPAELEDSGVYFCASSQAYGRAVDTQYFGPGTRLTVL.

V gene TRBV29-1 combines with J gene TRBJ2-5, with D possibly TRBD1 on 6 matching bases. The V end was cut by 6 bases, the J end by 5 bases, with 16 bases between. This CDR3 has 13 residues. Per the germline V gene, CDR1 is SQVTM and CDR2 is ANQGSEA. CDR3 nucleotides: TGCAGCGTCCAGGGGCTCCTCAGGGAGACCCAGTACTTC. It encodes CSVQGLLRETQYF.

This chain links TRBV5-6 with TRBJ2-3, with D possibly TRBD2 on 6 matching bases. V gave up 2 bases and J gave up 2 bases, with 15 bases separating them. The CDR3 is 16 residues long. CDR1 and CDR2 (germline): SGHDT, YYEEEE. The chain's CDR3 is CASSFRQDYSTDTQYF. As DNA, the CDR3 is TGTGCCAGCAGCTTCCGGCAGGACTACTCCACAGATACGCAGTATTTT.

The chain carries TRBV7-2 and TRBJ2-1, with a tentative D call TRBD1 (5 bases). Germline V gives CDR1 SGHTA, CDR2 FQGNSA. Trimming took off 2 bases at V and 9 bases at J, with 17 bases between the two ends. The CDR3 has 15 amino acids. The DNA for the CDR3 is TGTGCCAGCAGCTTACAGGGCTCTACCCAATCTGAGCAGTTCTTC. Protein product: CASSLQGSTQSEQFF.

This chain's CDR3 is CASSRQGDQPQHF. The CDR3 coding sequence is TGTGCCAGCAGTCGACAGGGGGATCAGCCCCAGCATTTT. This chain connects TRBV6-5 to TRBJ1-5; TRBD1 aligns across 9 bases. This CDR3 region has 13 residues. Per germline, CDR1 MNHEY and CDR2 SVGAGI. The V segment lost 5 bases and the J segment 5 bases; nucleotides outside the gene matches: 1.